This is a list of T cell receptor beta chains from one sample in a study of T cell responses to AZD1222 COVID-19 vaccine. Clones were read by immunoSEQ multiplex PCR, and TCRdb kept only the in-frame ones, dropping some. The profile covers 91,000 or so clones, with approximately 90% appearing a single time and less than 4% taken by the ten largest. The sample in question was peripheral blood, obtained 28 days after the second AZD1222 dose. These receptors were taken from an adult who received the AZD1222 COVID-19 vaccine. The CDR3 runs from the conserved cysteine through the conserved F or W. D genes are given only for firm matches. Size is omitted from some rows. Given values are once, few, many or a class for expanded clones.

CDR3aa: CASSYYLLAGGPGETQYF; CDR3nt: TGTGCCAGCAGCTATTATCTGTTAGCGGGGGGGCCAGGGGAGACCCAGTACTTC; v_gene: TRBV7-2; abundance: -; d_gene: TRBD2; j_gene: TRBJ2-5
CDR3aa: CASSLAAGEGYGYTF; CDR3nt: TGTGCCAGCAGCTTGGCCGCAGGGGAGGGCTATGGCTACACCTTC; v_gene: TRBV5-4; abundance: -; d_gene: -; j_gene: TRBJ1-2
CDR3aa: CASSLGGRSYEQYF; CDR3nt: TGTGCCAGCAGCTTAGGGGGTAGGTCCTACGAGCAGTACTTC; v_gene: TRBV13; abundance: -; d_gene: -; j_gene: TRBJ2-7
CDR3aa: CASVTRGYGYTF; CDR3nt: TGTGCCAGCGTAACCAGGGGCTATGGCTACACCTTC; v_gene: TRBV21-1; abundance: -; d_gene: -; j_gene: TRBJ1-2
CDR3aa: CASSFLGGAATEAFF; CDR3nt: TGTGCCAGCAGCTTTTTAGGAGGGGCGGCCACTGAAGCTTTCTTT; v_gene: TRBV7-8; abundance: -; d_gene: -; j_gene: TRBJ1-1
CDR3aa: CAWSVSETGELFF; CDR3nt: TGTGCCTGGAGTGTAAGCGAAACCGGGGAGCTGTTTTTT; v_gene: TRBV30; abundance: once; d_gene: -; j_gene: TRBJ2-2
CDR3aa: CASTPGGSGANNEQFF; CDR3nt: TGTGCCAGCACCCCCGGGGGTAGCGGGGCTAACAATGAGCAGTTCTTC; v_gene: TRBV2; abundance: -; d_gene: TRBD2; j_gene: TRBJ2-1
CDR3aa: CASSPEAFSTGELFF; CDR3nt: TGCGCCAGCAGCCCGGAGGCCTTTTCCACCGGGGAGCTGTTTTTT; v_gene: TRBV5-1; abundance: -; d_gene: -; j_gene: TRBJ2-2
CDR3aa: CASSQDPRSGGYTF; CDR3nt: TGTGCCAGCAGCCAAGACCCCAGGTCGGGTGGCTACACCTTC; v_gene: TRBV4-2; abundance: -; d_gene: -; j_gene: TRBJ1-2
CDR3aa: CASSYHGTGVGNTIYF; CDR3nt: TGTGCCAGCAGTTACCACGGGACAGGAGTAGGAAACACCATATATTTT; v_gene: TRBV6-5; abundance: -; d_gene: TRBD1; j_gene: TRBJ1-3
CDR3aa: CASRPPKGSYSPLHF; CDR3nt: TGTGCCAGCAGGCCACCCAAGGGGAGTTATTCACCCCTCCACTTT; v_gene: TRBV28; abundance: -; d_gene: -; j_gene: TRBJ1-6
CDR3aa: CASSRVQGVDTGELFF; CDR3nt: TGTGCCAGCAGCCGCGTTCAGGGGGTCGACACCGGGGAGCTGTTTTTT; v_gene: TRBV7-2; abundance: -; d_gene: TRBD1; j_gene: TRBJ2-2
CDR3aa: CASSLPGWGTEAFF; CDR3nt: TGCGCCAGCAGTCTGCCGGGGTGGGGCACTGAAGCTTTCTTT; v_gene: TRBV23-1; abundance: once; d_gene: -; j_gene: TRBJ1-1
CDR3aa: CASRGDGSYEQYF; CDR3nt: TGCGCCAGCAGGGGGGACGGTTCCTACGAGCAGTACTTC; v_gene: TRBV10-1; abundance: few; d_gene: -; j_gene: TRBJ2-7
CDR3aa: CASSRGFYGYTF; CDR3nt: TGTGCCAGCAGTCGGGGATTCTATGGCTACACCTTC; v_gene: TRBV12-3/TRBV12-4; abundance: -; d_gene: -; j_gene: TRBJ1-2
CDR3aa: CASRRDKGIPGELFF; CDR3nt: TGTGCCAGCAGAAGGGATAAAGGAATCCCCGGGGAGCTGTTTTTT; v_gene: TRBV6-5; abundance: -; d_gene: -; j_gene: TRBJ2-2
CDR3aa: CASSSGLAGGTDTQYF; CDR3nt: TGTGCCAGCAGCTCGGGACTAGCGGGGGGCACAGATACGCAGTATTTT; v_gene: TRBV7-3; abundance: -; d_gene: TRBD2; j_gene: TRBJ2-3
CDR3aa: CASSPRGVSGGVDTQYF; CDR3nt: TGTGCCAGCAGCCCCAGGGGGGTGTCAGGGGGTGTGGATACGCAGTATTTT; v_gene: TRBV11-3; abundance: -; d_gene: -; j_gene: TRBJ2-3
CDR3aa: CASSPNQETQYF; CDR3nt: TGTGCCAGCAGCCCCAACCAAGAGACCCAGTACTTC; v_gene: TRBV7-9; abundance: -; d_gene: -; j_gene: TRBJ2-5
CDR3aa: CSVEVRGDYGYTF; CDR3nt: TGCAGCGTTGAAGTCCGGGGGGACTATGGCTACACCTTC; v_gene: TRBV29-1; abundance: -; d_gene: -; j_gene: TRBJ1-2
CDR3aa: CASSYIEGINEQYF; CDR3nt: TGTGCCAGCAGCTATATCGAGGGGATAAACGAGCAGTACTTC; v_gene: TRBV7-2; abundance: -; d_gene: -; j_gene: TRBJ2-7
CDR3aa: CSVPLTGEEGTEAFF; CDR3nt: TGCAGCGTTCCCCTGACAGGGGAGGAGGGCACTGAAGCTTTCTTT; v_gene: TRBV29-1; abundance: -; d_gene: TRBD1; j_gene: TRBJ1-1
CDR3aa: CSVEIDPDTEAFF; CDR3nt: TGCAGCGTTGAGATCGACCCGGACACTGAAGCTTTCTTT; v_gene: TRBV29-1; abundance: -; d_gene: -; j_gene: TRBJ1-1
CDR3aa: CASSYEGNTEAFF; CDR3nt: TGCGCCAGCAGCTACGAAGGGAACACTGAAGCTTTCTTT; v_gene: TRBV5-1; abundance: -; d_gene: -; j_gene: TRBJ1-1
CDR3aa: CASSFGGNTIYF; CDR3nt: TGTGCCAGCAGCTTTGGTGGAAACACCATATATTTT; v_gene: TRBV7-9; abundance: -; d_gene: -; j_gene: TRBJ1-3
CDR3aa: CASRATGDYGYTF; CDR3nt: TGTGCCAGCAGGGCCACAGGGGACTATGGCTACACCTTC; v_gene: TRBV2; abundance: -; d_gene: TRBD1; j_gene: TRBJ1-2
CDR3aa: CASSLGGVWEQYF; CDR3nt: TGTGCCAGCAGCTTAGGAGGGGTTTGGGAGCAGTACTTC; v_gene: TRBV7-2; abundance: once; d_gene: -; j_gene: TRBJ2-7